The rows below give T cell receptor beta chains drawn from one sample of a study of blood T cell repertoires in COVID-19. Here immunoSEQ multiplex PCR was the method, and the copy in TCRdb shows in-frame clones only, minus some. The sample consists of about 180,000 clones, approximately 90% of them appearing once. Sequencing used peripheral blood. Source of these receptors: a woman aged 25 to 39 with active or convalescent COVID-19. The CDR3 runs from the conserved cysteine through the conserved F or W. Fields, in order: D gene, V gene, clone size, J gene, CDR3 DNA, CDR3 protein. A D gene is named only where the DNA matches it firmly. The listing skips clone size in some rows; elsewhere it reads once, few, many or a size class.

d_gene: NA
v_gene: TRBV5-8
abundance: NA
j_gene: TRBJ1-1
CDR3nt: TGTGCCAGCAGGTTTATAAAGTCGGGGGGCGCCCCTCCTGAAGCTTTCTTT
CDR3aa: CASRFIKSGGAPPEAFF

d_gene: NA
v_gene: TRBV14
abundance: few
j_gene: TRBJ2-3
CDR3nt: TGTGCCAGCAGGCCTGCGATCAATCGGGGTACGCAGTATTTT
CDR3aa: CASRPAINRGTQYF

d_gene: TRBD1
v_gene: TRBV2
abundance: NA
j_gene: TRBJ1-2
CDR3nt: TGTGCCAGCAAGCAGACAGGGGGCGCATCTGGCTACACCTTC
CDR3aa: CASKQTGGASGYTF

d_gene: NA
v_gene: TRBV30
abundance: NA
j_gene: TRBJ2-7
CDR3nt: TGTGCCTGGAGTGTACACAGGGTAAGCGAGCAGTACTTT
CDR3aa: CAWSVHRVSEQYF

d_gene: NA
v_gene: TRBV6-5
abundance: NA
j_gene: TRBJ1-1
CDR3nt: TGTGCCAGCAGTTACAATCGACAGAACATGAACACTGAAGCTTTCTTT
CDR3aa: CASSYNRQNMNTEAFF

d_gene: NA
v_gene: TRBV6-5
abundance: NA
j_gene: TRBJ2-1
CDR3nt: TGTGCCAGCAGTCGGGGTTACAATGAGCAGTTCTTC
CDR3aa: CASSRGYNEQFF

d_gene: TRBD1
v_gene: TRBV30
abundance: NA
j_gene: TRBJ1-6
CDR3nt: TGTGCCTGGAGGAGAGACGGGACAGCTTATAATTCACCCCTCCACTTT
CDR3aa: CAWRRDGTAYNSPLHF

d_gene: NA
v_gene: TRBV27
abundance: NA
j_gene: TRBJ1-5
CDR3nt: TGTGCCAGCCAGAGCGGGAGGAATCAGCCCCAGCATTTT
CDR3aa: CASQSGRNQPQHF

d_gene: NA
v_gene: TRBV6-6
abundance: NA
j_gene: TRBJ1-5
CDR3nt: TGTGCCAGCAGTTACGTAACAGGCGCTAGCAATCAGCCCCAGCATTTT
CDR3aa: CASSYVTGASNQPQHF

d_gene: NA
v_gene: TRBV7-9
abundance: NA
j_gene: TRBJ1-4
CDR3nt: TGTGCCAGCAGCTTTCGAATCGGTGGTCCTGAGAATGAAAAACTGTTTTTT
CDR3aa: CASSFRIGGPENEKLFF

d_gene: TRBD1
v_gene: TRBV19
abundance: NA
j_gene: TRBJ1-2
CDR3nt: TGTGCCAGTAGACCAACGGGACAGGGGGCGCATGGCTACACCTTC
CDR3aa: CASRPTGQGAHGYTF

d_gene: TRBD1
v_gene: TRBV28
abundance: NA
j_gene: TRBJ1-1
CDR3nt: TGTGCCAGCAGCGCGGACAGGGCGAACACTGAAGCTTTCTTT
CDR3aa: CASSADRANTEAFF

d_gene: TRBD2
v_gene: TRBV27
abundance: NA
j_gene: TRBJ2-7
CDR3nt: TGTGCCAGCACTCGGAGCGGGAGTGTCCTCGAGCAGTACTTC
CDR3aa: CASTRSGSVLEQYF

d_gene: TRBD1
v_gene: TRBV6-2/TRBV6-3
abundance: NA
j_gene: TRBJ1-4
CDR3nt: TGTGCCAGCAGTTACGACAGGGCGGCAACTAATGAAAAACTGTTTTTT
CDR3aa: CASSYDRAATNEKLFF

d_gene: TRBD1
v_gene: TRBV7-7
abundance: NA
j_gene: TRBJ2-5
CDR3nt: TGTGCTAGCAGTTCAACAGGGGAGGAGACCCAGTACTTC
CDR3aa: CASSSTGEETQYF

d_gene: TRBD2
v_gene: TRBV28
abundance: NA
j_gene: TRBJ2-3
CDR3nt: TGTGCCAGCAGTTCCTGGACTAGCGGAAACACAGATACGCAGTATTTT
CDR3aa: CASSSWTSGNTDTQYF

d_gene: TRBD2
v_gene: TRBV20-1
abundance: NA
j_gene: TRBJ2-3
CDR3nt: TGCAGTGCTAGTTGGCTAGCGGAAACCACAGATACGCAGTATTTT
CDR3aa: CSASWLAETTDTQYF

d_gene: NA
v_gene: TRBV10-2
abundance: NA
j_gene: TRBJ1-5
CDR3nt: TGCGCCAGCAGTGGGGACTTTTATAGCAATCAGCCCCAGCATTTT
CDR3aa: CASSGDFYSNQPQHF

d_gene: TRBD1
v_gene: TRBV2
abundance: NA
j_gene: TRBJ1-2
CDR3nt: TGTGCCAGCAGCGCACTGACAGGGGGTTTTGGCTACACCTTC
CDR3aa: CASSALTGGFGYTF

d_gene: NA
v_gene: TRBV9
abundance: NA
j_gene: TRBJ2-2
CDR3nt: TGTGCCAGCAGCGTAAGATGGGGGGTGAACACCGGGGAGCTGTTTTTT
CDR3aa: CASSVRWGVNTGELFF

d_gene: NA
v_gene: TRBV24-1
abundance: few
j_gene: TRBJ2-1
CDR3nt: TGTGCCACCAGTGTGCAGGGGAATGAGCAGTTCTTC
CDR3aa: CATSVQGNEQFF

d_gene: TRBD2
v_gene: TRBV5-1
abundance: NA
j_gene: TRBJ2-7
CDR3nt: TGCGCCAGCAGCCTCTCTAGCGGGGGTTTCTACGAGCAGTACTTC
CDR3aa: CASSLSSGGFYEQYF

d_gene: NA
v_gene: TRBV5-1
abundance: NA
j_gene: TRBJ1-5
CDR3nt: TGCGCCAGCGCGCAATCGAGCAATCAGCCCCAGCATTTT
CDR3aa: CASAQSSNQPQHF

d_gene: TRBD1
v_gene: TRBV6-5
abundance: NA
j_gene: TRBJ2-5
CDR3nt: TGTGCCAGCGTAAGGGACAGCCAAGAGACCCAGTACTTC
CDR3aa: CASVRDSQETQYF

d_gene: TRBD1
v_gene: TRBV5-4
abundance: NA
j_gene: TRBJ2-1
CDR3nt: TGTGCCAGCAGGTCGGGACAGGGGGCGTACAATGAGCAGTTCTTC
CDR3aa: CASRSGQGAYNEQFF

d_gene: TRBD2
v_gene: TRBV12-5
abundance: once
j_gene: TRBJ2-7
CDR3nt: TGTGCTAGTGGTTTGCTTGGCCAAAGGGGAACTAGCGAAACCTACGAGCAGTACTTC
CDR3aa: CASGLLGQRGTSETYEQYF

d_gene: TRBD2
v_gene: TRBV10-3
abundance: NA
j_gene: TRBJ2-7
CDR3nt: TGTGCCACTAGATCCGGGACTAGCGGGAGTAGGGACGAGCAGTACTTC
CDR3aa: CATRSGTSGSRDEQYF

d_gene: NA
v_gene: TRBV13
abundance: NA
j_gene: TRBJ2-7
CDR3nt: TGTGCCAGCAGCTTAAGGCAGGGTGCCTACGAGCAGTACTTC
CDR3aa: CASSLRQGAYEQYF

d_gene: NA
v_gene: TRBV3-1/TRBV3-2
abundance: NA
j_gene: TRBJ2-7
CDR3nt: TGTGCCAGCAGCCCGACGACAAGAAGCTCCTACGAGCAGTACTTC
CDR3aa: CASSPTTRSSYEQYF

d_gene: NA
v_gene: TRBV5-1
abundance: NA
j_gene: TRBJ2-3
CDR3nt: TGCGCCAGCAGCCGCCGGATGGGCAGCACAGATACGCAGTATTTT
CDR3aa: CASSRRMGSTDTQYF

d_gene: TRBD2
v_gene: TRBV6-2/TRBV6-3
abundance: NA
j_gene: TRBJ2-2
CDR3nt: TGTGCCAGCAGTTTCCCTTTGCTAGCGGAGACCGACACCGGGGAGCTGTTTTTT
CDR3aa: CASSFPLLAETDTGELFF

d_gene: TRBD1
v_gene: TRBV27
abundance: NA
j_gene: TRBJ1-2
CDR3nt: TGTGCCAGCAGCCCATCCAGGGGGCTCAGTGGCTACACCTTC
CDR3aa: CASSPSRGLSGYTF

d_gene: NA
v_gene: TRBV21-1
abundance: NA
j_gene: TRBJ1-3
CDR3nt: TGTGCCAGCAGTTCCCGTCCCGGGACAGGGGACTCTGGAAACACCATATATTTT
CDR3aa: CASSSRPGTGDSGNTIYF

d_gene: TRBD2
v_gene: TRBV23-1
abundance: NA
j_gene: TRBJ2-3
CDR3nt: TGCGCCAGCAGTTTGCCCCCCCAGCGGGGGCCCACAGATACGCAGTATTTT
CDR3aa: CASSLPPQRGPTDTQYF

d_gene: TRBD1
v_gene: TRBV5-4
abundance: NA
j_gene: TRBJ1-2
CDR3nt: TGTGCCAGCACCTCGGGACAGACGGGCTATGGCTACACCTTC
CDR3aa: CASTSGQTGYGYTF

d_gene: NA
v_gene: TRBV9
abundance: NA
j_gene: TRBJ1-3
CDR3nt: TGTGCCAGCAGCGGAGACAGGTATGGAAACACCATATATTTT
CDR3aa: CASSGDRYGNTIYF

d_gene: TRBD1
v_gene: TRBV29-1
abundance: NA
j_gene: TRBJ1-2
CDR3nt: TGCAGCGACCCACACAGGGGGTTATTCTATGGCTACACCTTC
CDR3aa: CSDPHRGLFYGYTF

d_gene: TRBD1
v_gene: TRBV10-3
abundance: NA
j_gene: TRBJ1-1
CDR3nt: TGTGCCATCAGATTAGACAGGGGGAACACTGAAGCTTTCTTT
CDR3aa: CAIRLDRGNTEAFF

d_gene: NA
v_gene: TRBV5-1
abundance: NA
j_gene: TRBJ1-3
CDR3nt: TGCGCCAGCAGCTTGGATTGGAGCTCTGGAAACACCATATATTTT
CDR3aa: CASSLDWSSGNTIYF

d_gene: NA
v_gene: TRBV6-5
abundance: NA
j_gene: TRBJ1-2
CDR3nt: TGTGCCAGCAGTATGGGGCGGAACTATGGCTACACCTTC
CDR3aa: CASSMGRNYGYTF